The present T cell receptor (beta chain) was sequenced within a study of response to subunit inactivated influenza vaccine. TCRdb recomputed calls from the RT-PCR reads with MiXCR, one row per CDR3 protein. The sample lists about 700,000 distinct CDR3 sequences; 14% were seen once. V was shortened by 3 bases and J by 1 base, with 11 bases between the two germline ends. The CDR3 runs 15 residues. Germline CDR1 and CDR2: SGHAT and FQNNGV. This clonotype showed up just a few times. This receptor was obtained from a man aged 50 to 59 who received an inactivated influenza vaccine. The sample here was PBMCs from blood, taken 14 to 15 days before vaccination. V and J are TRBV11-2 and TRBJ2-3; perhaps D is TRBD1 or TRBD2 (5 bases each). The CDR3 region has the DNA TGTGCCAGCAGCTTTCGGGGCTGGGGCACAGATACGCAGTATTTT. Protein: CASSFRGWGTDTQYF.